A single sample gave rise to the 6 T cell receptor beta chains below, sequenced in a study of T cell repertoires in cytomegalovirus infection. TCRdb analysed the reads with MiXCR anew, one entry per CDR3 protein. The table records 150,000 or so distinct CDR3 sequences, about 6.5% of them present only once. The sample taken for sequencing was PBMCs. These receptors were taken from a human donor in good health (CMV status not recorded). Some clones in this sample may be carry-over from other donors' samples.

This clonotype was picked up many times. The V and J genes are TRBV19 and TRBJ1-3; 7 nucleotides align to TRBD1. Germline-derived CDR1 and CDR2 are LNHDA and SQIVND (reference sequence). CDR3 length: 15 residues. Trimming removed 6 bases from V and 1 base from J; junction bases left unmatched: 6. The CDR3 sequence: CASSLRDRSGNTIYF. The CDR3 DNA reads as TGTGCCAGTAGCCTACGGGACAGATCTGGAAACACCATATATTTT.

This clonotype was observed a handful of times. This chain links TRBV30 with TRBJ1-1, with D unclear. The V end was cut by 4 bases, the J end by 1 base, with 16 bases between. The CDR3 has 15 amino acids. Germline V CDR1 and CDR2: GTSNPN, SVGIG (reference sequence). The DNA of the CDR3 is TGTGCCTGGATCCCCCGTTTAGGGAGGAACACTGAAGCTTTCTTT. Its protein is CAWIPRLGRNTEAFF.

This clonotype has ten or more counts. The J gene is TRBJ2-3, the V gene TRBV7-2; 9 bases fit TRBD2. V trimming: 5 bases; J trimming: 3 bases; junction bases outside the gene matches: 6. This CDR3 spans 15 amino acids. From germline, CDR1 is SGHTA and CDR2 FQGNSA. The CDR3 DNA is TGTGCCAGCAGCGGGCGGGGGGGCCGGACAGATACGCAGTATTTT. As protein: CASSGRGGRTDTQYF.

This clonotype occurred a few times. The V gene is TRBV19, the J gene TRBJ1-5; no definite D call. The CDR3 has 15 amino acids. Germline V CDR1 and CDR2: LNHDA, SQIVND (reference sequence). The V and J ends lost 3 bases and 0 bases respectively, with 9 bases between them. CDR3 amino acids: CASSINRPSNQPQHF. The CDR3 DNA reads as TGTGCCAGTAGTATCAACAGACCTAGCAATCAGCCCCAGCATTTT.

This clonotype showed up many times. J is TRBJ1-1 and V is TRBV27, with TRBD1 matching 12 bases. V trimming: 7 bases; J trimming: 8 bases; junction bases outside the gene matches: 5. The germline gives CDR1 MNHEY, CDR2 SMNVEV (reference sequence). CDR3 size: 13 residues. The CDR3 is CASTGTGGTEAFF. The CDR3 nucleotides read TGTGCCAGCACCGGGACAGGGGGCACGGAAGCTTTCTTT.

There are many counts of this clonotype. This sequence joins TRBV7-3 and TRBJ2-7; D assignment may be TRBD1 or TRBD2 (5 bases each). CDR1 is SGHTA, CDR2 FQGTGA, per germline. Trimming pared 3 bases from V and 7 bases from J, leaving 13 bases between. This CDR3 comprises 13 residues. The CDR3, as DNA: TGTGCCAGCAGCTTCAGGGCCCGCGGGGAGCAGTACTTC. Its protein product is CASSFRARGEQYF.